This entry lists 23 T cell receptor beta chains sequenced from one sample in a study of blood T cell repertoires in COVID-19. Repertoires were generated with immunoSEQ multiplex PCR, while TCRdb's copy carries only in-frame clones and drops some. The sample shows 150,000 or so clones, approximately 90% of them seen only once. Sequenced sample: peripheral blood. These receptors originate from a man younger than 35 with COVID-19, enrolled during active disease.

The chain carries TRBV28 and TRBJ2-7; 11 bases agree with TRBD2. The V gene end was trimmed by 5 bases and the J gene end by 4 bases; junction bases not matched to a gene: 10. The germline V gene has CDR1 MDHEN and CDR2 SYDVKM. The CDR3 sequence is 16 residues long. CDR3: CASSRSGTSGQYEQYF. In nucleotides, the CDR3 is TGTGCCAGCAGTCGATCCGGGACTAGCGGCCAATACGAGCAGTACTTC.

The chain joins TRBV14 to TRBJ2-2, with D possibly being TRBD1 (5 bases). CDR3 size: 14 residues. From germline, CDR1 is SGHDN and CDR2 FVKESK. The V end lost 1 base, the J end lost 4 bases, and 7 bases lay between the germline ends. Written as DNA, the CDR3 is TGTGCCAGCAGCCAAGCAGGGCGCACCGGGGAGCTGTTTTTT. Translated, it gives CASSQAGRTGELFF.

The chain recombines TRBV19 with TRBJ1-5; D call uncertain. The germline V and J ends were trimmed by 6 bases and 8 bases, with 14 bases remaining between them. CDR3 size: 13 residues. Germline assignment: CDR1 LNHDA and CDR2 SQIVND (reference sequence). CDR3 loop: CASSLGLREPQHF. The CDR3 DNA reads as TGTGCCAGTAGCTTGGGCCTACGTGAGCCCCAGCATTTT.

The chain joins TRBV9 to TRBJ2-7, with a weak D call TRBD1 (6 bases). Germline V lookup: CDR1 SGDLS, CDR2 YYNGEE. The CDR3 consists of 15 residues. Between the trimmed V and J ends, which lost 0 bases and 2 bases, there was a span of 12 bases. The CDR3 loop is CASSVAGAGPYEQYF. The CDR3 DNA reads as TGTGCCAGCAGCGTAGCAGGGGCCGGACCCTACGAGCAGTACTTC. The full variable domain, in which reference TRBV9 and TRBJ2-7 provide the parts outside the CDR3, is DSGVTQTPKHLITATGQRVTLRCSPRSGDLSVYWYQQSLDQGLQFLIQYYNGEERAKGNILERFSAQQFPDLHSELNLSSLELGDSALYFCASSVAGAGPYEQYFGPGTRLTVT.

J is TRBJ1-5 and V is TRBV28, with a possible D match to TRBD1 (5 bases). Germline values: CDR1 MDHEN, CDR2 SYDVKM. V was trimmed by 6 bases and J by 7 bases, leaving 10 bases between them. The CDR3 consists of 12 residues. CDR3 sequence (DNA): TGTGCCAGCAGCCTAAGGGGACAGCCCCAGCATTTT. Amino acids: CASSLRGQPQHF.

This clone was detected a few times. V gene TRBV27 combines with J gene TRBJ2-1, with 9 bases identical to TRBD2. The V gene's germline CDR1 is MNHEY and CDR2 SMNVEV (reference sequence). V was pared by 3 bases and J by 6 bases, with 6 bases of the junction left unmatched. The CDR3 is 15 residues long. This CDR3 is CASSLTSGRGNEQFF. The CDR3 DNA reads TGTGCCAGCAGTTTGACTAGCGGAAGGGGCAATGAGCAGTTCTTC.

Of note for this clone: Other DNA sequences in the same sample also yield this CDR3. This chain uses TRBV15 with TRBJ2-7; 15 bases are shared with TRBD2. V lost 8 bases, J lost 6 bases, and 2 bases stayed unmatched. This CDR3 is 13 amino acids long. Per germline, CDR1 LNHNV and CDR2 YYDKDF (reference sequence). The CDR3 DNA is TGTGCCACCCGGGGACTAGCGGGAGGCGAGCAGTACTTC. It is translated as CATRGLAGGEQYF.

The V call is TRBV19, the J call TRBJ2-1; possibly TRBD2 for D (5 bases). V was shortened by 6 bases and J by 4 bases, with 10 bases between the two germline ends. Germline CDR1 and CDR2: LNHDA and SQIVND (reference sequence). The CDR3 sequence is 13 residues long. CDR3 sequence reads: CASRHRGYNEQFF. The DNA for the CDR3 is TGTGCCAGTAGACACCGAGGGTACAATGAGCAGTTCTTC. Full variable domain (outside the CDR3, taken from reference TRBV19 and TRBJ2-1): DGGITQSPKYLFRKEGQNVTLSCEQNLNHDAMYWYRQDPGQGLRLIYYSQIVNDFQKGDIAEGYSVSREKKESFPLTVTSAQKNPTAFYLCASRHRGYNEQFFGPGTRLTVL.

The rearrangement links TRBV18 to TRBJ2-1; 9 positions match TRBD2. Looked up from germline, CDR1 is KGHSH and CDR2 is LQKENI. This CDR3 spans 15 amino acids. Trimming took 2 bases from V and 6 from J; bases not matched to a gene: 5. CDR3 bases: TGTGCCAGCTCACCAAGGACTAGCGCGAGCAATGAGCAGTTCTTC. Protein sequence: CASSPRTSASNEQFF.

The chain is built from TRBV19 and TRBJ2-1, with 10 bases matching TRBD1. Germline CDR1 is LNHDA and CDR2 is SQIVND (reference sequence). CDR3 size: 17 residues. Trimming removed 5 bases from V and 1 base from J; junction bases left unmatched: 8. In nucleotides, the CDR3 is TGTGCCAGTAGTCACCGCCCGGGACAGGGGTCCTACAATGAGCAGTTCTTC. Protein product: CASSHRPGQGSYNEQFF.

The V gene is TRBV2, the J gene TRBJ1-2, with 9 bases matching TRBD1. This CDR3 has 14 amino acids. The junction had 6 bases not matched to a gene; V was cut back by 8 bases and J by 2 bases. In germline, CDR1 is SNHLY, CDR2 FYNNEI. The CDR3 nucleotides are TGTGCCAGCCTAGGGACAGGGACAAACTATGGCTACACCTTC. Translation gives CASLGTGTNYGYTF. Based on the CDR3 plus reference TRBV2 and TRBJ1-2, the full variable domain is EPEVTQTPSHQVTQMGQEVILRCVPISNHLYFYWYRQILGQKVEFLVSFYNNEISEKSEIFDDQFSVERPDGSNFTLKIRSTKLEDSAMYFCASLGTGTNYGYTFGSGTRLTVV.

The rearrangement uses TRBV6-1 and TRBJ2-4; 11 bases fit TRBD2. Germline lookup yields CDR1 MNHNS and CDR2 SASEGT. The CDR3 loop spans 16 amino acids. The V segment lost 2 bases and the J segment 5 bases; nucleotides outside the gene matches: 5. The DNA of the CDR3 is TGTGCCAGCAGTGAATGGGTAGCGGGAGGGGAAAACATTCAGTACTTC. It is translated as CASSEWVAGGENIQYF.

The gene calls are TRBV28 and TRBJ2-4, with D possibly matching TRBD2 (6 bases). V shed 7 bases and J shed 0 bases, with 13 bases lying between them. Per the germline V gene, CDR1 is MDHEN and CDR2 is SYDVKM. This CDR3 has 15 residues. CDR3 sequence (DNA): TGTGCCAGCACAACCTCGGGGGTAGCCAAAAACATTCAGTACTTC. Translation: CASTTSGVAKNIQYF.

The chain couples TRBV19 to TRBJ2-2; 13 positions agree with TRBD2. V was clipped by 5 bases and J by 8 bases; unmatched bases: 5. Germline CDR1 LNHDA, CDR2 SQIVND (reference sequence). The CDR3 covers 15 residues. CDR3 sequence (DNA): TGTGCCAGTAGTCGCACTAGCGGGAGGGAAGGGGAGCTGTTTTTT. Its protein is CASSRTSGREGELFF.

The chain joins TRBV6-4 to TRBJ2-3; D possibly corresponds to TRBD1 (7 bases). The V end lost 3 bases, the J end lost 4 bases, and 14 bases lay between the germline ends. The CDR3 totals 15 residues. Germline V gene data show CDR1 as MRHNA and CDR2 as SNTAGT. The CDR3 spells CASSEGGQGADTQYF. The DNA of the CDR3 is TGTGCCAGCAGTGAGGGGGGCCAGGGGGCAGATACGCAGTATTTT.

The chain has TRBV30 and TRBJ2-7; 10 positions match TRBD2. This CDR3 comprises 16 residues. The V and J ends lost 0 bases and 5 bases, in that order; junction bases with no gene match: 10. CDR1 and CDR2 from the germline V gene are GTSNPN and SVGIG (reference sequence). The CDR3 DNA sequence: TGTGCCTGGAGTGTATATCTAGCGGGAGTCGTCCACGAGCAGTACTTC. Translated: CAWSVYLAGVVHEQYF.

The rearrangement uses TRBV15 and TRBJ1-3, with no clear D. The CDR3 runs 13 residues. Deletions cut 4 bases from V and 8 bases from J, with 12 bases between. Germline V lookup: CDR1 LNHNV, CDR2 YYDKDF (reference sequence). CDR3 bases: TGTGCCACCAGCAAGGCCGCTCGGGACACCATATATTTT. Translating gives CATSKAARDTIYF. Supplemented by reference TRBV15 and TRBJ1-3, the full variable domain reads DAMVIQNPRYQVTQFGKPVTLSCSQTLNHNVMYWYQQKSSQAPKLLFHYYDKDFNNEADTPDNFQSRRPNTSFCFLDIRSPGLGDTAMYLCATSKAARDTIYFGEGSWLTVV.

This chain joins TRBV29-1 and TRBJ1-3; D is uncertain. Trimming took off 1 base at V and 2 bases at J, with 6 bases between the two ends. This CDR3 has 13 amino acids. Germline V gene lookup returns CDR1 SQVTM and CDR2 ANQGSEA. CDR3 in DNA: TGCAGCGTTGAAGCGGGAACTGGAAACACCATATATTTT. This translates into CSVEAGTGNTIYF. Full variable domain (remainder filled in from reference TRBV29-1 and TRBJ1-3): SAVISQKPSRDICQRGTSLTIQCQVDSQVTMMFWYRQQPGQSLTLIATANQGSEATYESGFVIDKFPISRPNLTFSTLTVSNMSPEDSSIYLCSVEAGTGNTIYFGEGSWLTVV.

This chain uses TRBV5-5 with TRBJ2-1, with 8 bases matching TRBD1. The CDR3 sequence is 15 residues long. The ends lost 0 bases at V and 8 bases at J; junction bases unmatched: 7. CDR1 is SGHKS, CDR2 YYEKEE, per germline (reference sequence). The DNA of the CDR3 is TGTGCCAGCAGCTTGGCGTCAGGGGGCTGGGATGAGCAGTTCTTC. Translating gives CASSLASGGWDEQFF.

J is TRBJ1-1 and V is TRBV9; D possibly corresponds to TRBD1 (5 bases). The CDR3 is 15 residues long. The germline gives CDR1 SGDLS, CDR2 YYNGEE. Trimming stripped 4 bases from V and 2 bases from J, with 15 bases between. CDR3 sequence (DNA): TGTGCCAGCAGCCCCACGGGGACTTTAAACACTGAAGCTTTCTTT. This sequence encodes CASSPTGTLNTEAFF.

This chain uses TRBV19 with TRBJ1-1; D remains ambiguous. The CDR3 runs 13 residues. Trimming shortened V by 2 bases and J by 4 bases, and 8 bases separated the two germline ends. Germline lookup yields CDR1 LNHDA and CDR2 SQIVND (reference sequence). The CDR3 spells CASSITLATEAFF. CDR3 nucleotide sequence: TGTGCCAGTAGTATAACATTGGCCACTGAAGCTTTCTTT.

This sequence joins TRBV15 and TRBJ2-7, with TRBD2 as a possible D gene (6 bases). Germline V gene data show CDR1 as LNHNV and CDR2 as YYDKDF (reference sequence). This CDR3 is 16 amino acids long. The germline V and J ends were trimmed by 0 bases and 0 bases, with 12 bases remaining between them. The CDR3 DNA is TGTGCCACCAGCAGAGACAACGGCGGGACCTCCTACGAGCAGTACTTC. Translated: CATSRDNGGTSYEQYF.

The chain links TRBV11-3 to TRBJ2-2; D might be TRBD1 (5 bases). There are 14 residues in the CDR3. Trimming stripped 5 bases from V and 5 bases from J, with 12 bases between. Germline V lookup: CDR1 SGHNT, CDR2 YENEEA. The CDR3 bases are TGTGCCAGCAGCCTAGTAGGGGTTACCGGGGAGCTGTTTTTT. This gives the protein CASSLVGVTGELFF.